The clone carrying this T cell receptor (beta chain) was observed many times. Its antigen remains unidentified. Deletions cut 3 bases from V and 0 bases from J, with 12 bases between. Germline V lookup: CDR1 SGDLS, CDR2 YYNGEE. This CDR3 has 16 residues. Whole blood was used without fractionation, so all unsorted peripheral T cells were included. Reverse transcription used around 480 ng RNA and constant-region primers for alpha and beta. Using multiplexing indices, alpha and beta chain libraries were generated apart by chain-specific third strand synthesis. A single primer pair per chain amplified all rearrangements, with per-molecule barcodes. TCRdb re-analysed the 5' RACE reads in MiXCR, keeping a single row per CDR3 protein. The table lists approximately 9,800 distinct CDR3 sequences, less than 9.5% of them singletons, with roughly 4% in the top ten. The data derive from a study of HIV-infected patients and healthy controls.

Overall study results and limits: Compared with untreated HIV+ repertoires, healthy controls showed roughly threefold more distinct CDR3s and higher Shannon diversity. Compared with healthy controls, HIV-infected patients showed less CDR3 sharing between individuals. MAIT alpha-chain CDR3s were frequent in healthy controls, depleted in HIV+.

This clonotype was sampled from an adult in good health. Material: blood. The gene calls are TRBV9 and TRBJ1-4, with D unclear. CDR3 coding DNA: TGTGCCAGCAGCGCGTACCTCAGTGCAACTAATGAAAAACTGTTTTTT. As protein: CASSAYLSATNEKLFF.